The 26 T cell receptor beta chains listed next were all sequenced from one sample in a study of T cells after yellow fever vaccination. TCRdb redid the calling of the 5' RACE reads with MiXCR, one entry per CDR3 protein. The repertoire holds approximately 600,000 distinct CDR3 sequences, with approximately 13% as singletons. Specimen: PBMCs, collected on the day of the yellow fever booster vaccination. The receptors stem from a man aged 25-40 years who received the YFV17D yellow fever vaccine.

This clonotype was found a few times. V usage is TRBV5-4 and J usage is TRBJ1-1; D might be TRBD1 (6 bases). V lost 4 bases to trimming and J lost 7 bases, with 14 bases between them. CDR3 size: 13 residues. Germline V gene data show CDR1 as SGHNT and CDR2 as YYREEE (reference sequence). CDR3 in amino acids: CASSQSRTDEAFF. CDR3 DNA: TGTGCCAGCAGCCAAAGCCGGACAGATGAAGCTTTCTTT. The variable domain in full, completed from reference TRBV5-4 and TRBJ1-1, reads ETGVTQSPTHLIKTRGQQVTLRCSSQSGHNTVSWYQQALGQGPQFIFQYYREEENGRGNFPPRFSGLQFPNYSSELNVNALELDDSALYLCASSQSRTDEAFFGQGTRLTVV.

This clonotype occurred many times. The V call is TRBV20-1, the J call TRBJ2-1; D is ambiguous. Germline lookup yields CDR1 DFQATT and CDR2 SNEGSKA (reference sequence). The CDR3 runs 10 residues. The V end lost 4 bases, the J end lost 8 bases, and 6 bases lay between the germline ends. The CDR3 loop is CSAKMDEQFF. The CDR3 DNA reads TGCAGTGCTAAGATGGATGAGCAGTTCTTC.

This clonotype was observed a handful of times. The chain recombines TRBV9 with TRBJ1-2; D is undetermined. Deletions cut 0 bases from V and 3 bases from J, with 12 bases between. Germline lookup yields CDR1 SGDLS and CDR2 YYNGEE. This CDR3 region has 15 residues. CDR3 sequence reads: CASSVAVRLDYGYTF. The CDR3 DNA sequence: TGTGCCAGCAGCGTAGCAGTCAGGCTCGACTATGGCTACACCTTC.

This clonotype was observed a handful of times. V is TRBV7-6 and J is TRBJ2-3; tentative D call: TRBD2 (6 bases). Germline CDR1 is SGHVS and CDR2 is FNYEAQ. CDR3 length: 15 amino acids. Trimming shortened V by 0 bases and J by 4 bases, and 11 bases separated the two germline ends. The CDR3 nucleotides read TGTGCCAGCAGCTTAGCGGGAGGTGTACCAGATACGCAGTATTTT. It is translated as CASSLAGGVPDTQYF.

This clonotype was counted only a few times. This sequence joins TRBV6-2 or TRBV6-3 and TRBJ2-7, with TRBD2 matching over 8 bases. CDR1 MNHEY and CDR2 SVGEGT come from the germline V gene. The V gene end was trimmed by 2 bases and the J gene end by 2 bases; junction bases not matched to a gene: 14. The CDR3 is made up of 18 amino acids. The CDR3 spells CASSYTSGLTLKPYEQYF. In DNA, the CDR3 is TGTGCCAGCAGTTACACTAGCGGACTAACCCTCAAGCCCTACGAGCAGTACTTC.

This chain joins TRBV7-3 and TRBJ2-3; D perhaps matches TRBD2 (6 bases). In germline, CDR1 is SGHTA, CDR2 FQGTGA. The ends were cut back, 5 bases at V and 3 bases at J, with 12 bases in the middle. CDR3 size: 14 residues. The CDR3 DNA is TGTGCCAGCAGCCATCGCCTAGCGACAGATACGCAGTATTTT. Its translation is CASSHRLATDTQYF.

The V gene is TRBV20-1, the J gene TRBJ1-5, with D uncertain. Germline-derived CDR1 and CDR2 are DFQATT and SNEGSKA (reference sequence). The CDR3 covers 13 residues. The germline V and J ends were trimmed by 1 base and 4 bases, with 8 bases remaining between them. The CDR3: CSARGTENQPQHF. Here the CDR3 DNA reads TGCAGTGCTAGAGGGACGGAGAATCAGCCCCAGCATTTT.

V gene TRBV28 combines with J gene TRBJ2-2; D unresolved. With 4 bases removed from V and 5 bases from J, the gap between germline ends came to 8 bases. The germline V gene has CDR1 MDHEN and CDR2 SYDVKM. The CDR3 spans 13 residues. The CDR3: CASSSHTTGELFF. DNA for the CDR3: TGTGCCAGCAGTTCGCACACGACCGGGGAGCTGTTTTTT.

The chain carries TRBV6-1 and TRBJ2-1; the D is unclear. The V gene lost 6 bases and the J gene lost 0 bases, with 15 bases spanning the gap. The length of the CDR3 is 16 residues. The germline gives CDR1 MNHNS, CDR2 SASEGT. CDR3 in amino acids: CASSQERSSSYNEQFF. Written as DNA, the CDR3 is TGTGCCAGCAGCCAGGAGCGCTCAAGCTCCTACAATGAGCAGTTCTTC.

In DNA form, the CDR3 reads TGTGCCAGCAGCCAAGGGGGGCGGGTGAGGGATGAGCAGTTCTTC. Amino acids: CASSQGGRVRDEQFF. The J gene is TRBJ2-1, the V gene TRBV3-1; possibly TRBD1 for D (6 bases). Germline V gives CDR1 LGHDT, CDR2 YNNKEL (reference sequence). The CDR3 is made up of 15 amino acids. Trimming removed 1 base at V and 8 bases at J, with 15 bases between.

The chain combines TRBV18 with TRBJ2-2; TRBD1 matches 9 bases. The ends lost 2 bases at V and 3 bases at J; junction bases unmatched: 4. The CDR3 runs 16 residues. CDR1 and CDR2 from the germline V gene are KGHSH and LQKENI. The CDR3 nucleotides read TGTGCCAGCTCACCAGGGACAGGGATCGACACCGGGGAGCTGTTTTTT. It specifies CASSPGTGIDTGELFF.

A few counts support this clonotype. CDR3 in amino acids: CASSIWGSQETQYF. The CDR3 DNA sequence: TGTGCCAGTAGTATCTGGGGCAGCCAAGAGACCCAGTACTTC. The rearrangement links TRBV19 to TRBJ2-5; the D gene is possibly TRBD1 (5 bases). V lost 3 bases and J 1 base, leaving 9 bases between the germline ends. The CDR3 sequence is 14 residues long. The germline V gene has CDR1 LNHDA and CDR2 SQIVND (reference sequence).

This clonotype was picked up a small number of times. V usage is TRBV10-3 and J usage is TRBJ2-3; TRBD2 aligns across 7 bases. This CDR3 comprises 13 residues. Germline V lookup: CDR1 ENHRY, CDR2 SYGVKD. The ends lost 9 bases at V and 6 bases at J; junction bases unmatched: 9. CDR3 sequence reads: CAIWDLGRDTQYF. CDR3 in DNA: TGTGCCATTTGGGACCTCGGGAGGGATACGCAGTATTTT.

The CDR3 spells CASSPSLSARPTDTQYF. The DNA for the CDR3 is TGTGCCAGCAGCCCCAGCCTTTCGGCGCGCCCCACAGATACGCAGTATTTT. This rearrangement joins TRBV7-2 to TRBJ2-3; D ambiguous. Trimming shortened V by 5 bases and J by 2 bases, and 20 bases separated the two germline ends. Germline assignment: CDR1 SGHTA and CDR2 FQGNSA. The CDR3 contains 17 residues.

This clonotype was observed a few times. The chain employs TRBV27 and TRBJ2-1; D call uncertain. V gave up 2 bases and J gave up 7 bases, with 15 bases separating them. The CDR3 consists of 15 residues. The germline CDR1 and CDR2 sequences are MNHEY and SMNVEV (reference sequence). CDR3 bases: TGTGCCAGCAGTTTACGAGACCCCCTCCGAAATGAGCAGTTCTTC. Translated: CASSLRDPLRNEQFF.

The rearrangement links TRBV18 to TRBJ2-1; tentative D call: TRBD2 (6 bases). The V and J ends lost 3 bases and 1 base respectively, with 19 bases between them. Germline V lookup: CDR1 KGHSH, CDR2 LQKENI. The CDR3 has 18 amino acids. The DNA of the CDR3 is TGTGCCAGCTCACCTCATGGGCCCGGGGGATCGTCCTACAATGAGCAGTTCTTC. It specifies CASSPHGPGGSSYNEQFF.

CDR3 in amino acids: CASSRTAYNTGELFF. CDR3 nucleotides: TGTGCCAGCAGCCGGACAGCATATAACACCGGGGAGCTGTTTTTT. The V and J genes are TRBV5-6 and TRBJ2-2, with D tentatively TRBD1 (6 bases). CDR3 length: 15 residues. V was shortened by 4 bases and J by 2 bases, with 12 bases between the two germline ends. Germline CDR1 reads SGHDT; CDR2 reads YYEEEE. Full variable domain (remainder filled in from reference TRBV5-6 and TRBJ2-2): DAGVTQSPTHLIKTRGQQVTLRCSPKSGHDTVSWYQQALGQGPQFIFQYYEEEERQRGNFPDRFSGHQFPNYSSELNVNALLLGDSALYLCASSRTAYNTGELFFGEGSRLTVL.

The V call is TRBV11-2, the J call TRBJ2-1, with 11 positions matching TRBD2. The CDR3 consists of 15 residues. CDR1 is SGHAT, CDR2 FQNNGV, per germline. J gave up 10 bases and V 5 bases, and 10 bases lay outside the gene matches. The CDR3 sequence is CASSPTSGSPREQFF. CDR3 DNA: TGTGCCAGCAGCCCCACTAGCGGGAGTCCGAGAGAGCAGTTCTTC. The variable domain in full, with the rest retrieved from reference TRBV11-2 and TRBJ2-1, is EAGVAQSPRYKIIEKRQSVAFWCNPISGHATLYWYQQILGQGPKLLIQFQNNGVVDDSQLPKDRFSAERLKGVDSTLKIQPAKLEDSAVYLCASSPTSGSPREQFFGPGTRLTVL.

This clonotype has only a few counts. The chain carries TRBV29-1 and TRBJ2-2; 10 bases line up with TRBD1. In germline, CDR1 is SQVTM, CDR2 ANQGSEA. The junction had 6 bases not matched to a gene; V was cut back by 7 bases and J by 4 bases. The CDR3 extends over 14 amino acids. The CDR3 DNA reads TGCAGCGCATGGACAGGGGGGGGCACCGGGGAGCTGTTTTTT. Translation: CSAWTGGGTGELFF.

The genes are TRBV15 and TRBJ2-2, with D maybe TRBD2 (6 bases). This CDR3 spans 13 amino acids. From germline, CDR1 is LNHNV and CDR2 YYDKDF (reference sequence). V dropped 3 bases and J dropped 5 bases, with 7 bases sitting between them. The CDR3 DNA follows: TGTGCCACCAGCAGGGAGGGTACCGGGGAGCTGTTTTTT. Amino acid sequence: CATSREGTGELFF. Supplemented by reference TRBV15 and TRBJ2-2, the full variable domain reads DAMVIQNPRYQVTQFGKPVTLSCSQTLNHNVMYWYQQKSSQAPKLLFHYYDKDFNNEADTPDNFQSRRPNTSFCFLDIRSPGLGDTAMYLCATSREGTGELFFGEGSRLTVL.

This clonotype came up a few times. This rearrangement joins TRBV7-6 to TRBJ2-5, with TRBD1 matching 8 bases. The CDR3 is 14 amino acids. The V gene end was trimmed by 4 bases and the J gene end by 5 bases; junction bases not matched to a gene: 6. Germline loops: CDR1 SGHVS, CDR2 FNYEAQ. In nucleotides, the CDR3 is TGTGCCAGCAGCTCACAGGGGGAGGAGGAGACCCAGTACTTC. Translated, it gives CASSSQGEEETQYF.

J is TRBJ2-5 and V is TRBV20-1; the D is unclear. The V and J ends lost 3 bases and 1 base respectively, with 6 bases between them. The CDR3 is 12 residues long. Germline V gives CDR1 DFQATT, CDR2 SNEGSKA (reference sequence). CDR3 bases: TGCAGTGCTAGCGGGTTCCAAGAGACCCAGTACTTC. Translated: CSASGFQETQYF.

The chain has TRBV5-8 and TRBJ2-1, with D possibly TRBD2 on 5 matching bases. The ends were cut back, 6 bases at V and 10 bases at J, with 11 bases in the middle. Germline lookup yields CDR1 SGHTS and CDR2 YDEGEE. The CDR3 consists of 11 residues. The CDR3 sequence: CASTRLKEQFF. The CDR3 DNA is TGTGCCAGCACCCGACTAAAGGAGCAGTTCTTC.

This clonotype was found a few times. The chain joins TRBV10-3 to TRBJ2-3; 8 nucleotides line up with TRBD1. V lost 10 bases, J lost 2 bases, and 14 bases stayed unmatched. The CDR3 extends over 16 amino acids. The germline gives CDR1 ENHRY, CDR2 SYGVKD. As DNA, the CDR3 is TGTGCCAGCATGCCTGGGACAGGCTCCCTCACAGATACGCAGTATTTT. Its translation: CASMPGTGSLTDTQYF.

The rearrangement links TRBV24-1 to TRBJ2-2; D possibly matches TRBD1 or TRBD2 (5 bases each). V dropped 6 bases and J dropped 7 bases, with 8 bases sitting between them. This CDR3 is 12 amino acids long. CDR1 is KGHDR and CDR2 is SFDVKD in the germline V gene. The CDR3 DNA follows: TGTGCCACCAGTCGGGACGGCGGGGAGCTGTTTTTT. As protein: CATSRDGGELFF.

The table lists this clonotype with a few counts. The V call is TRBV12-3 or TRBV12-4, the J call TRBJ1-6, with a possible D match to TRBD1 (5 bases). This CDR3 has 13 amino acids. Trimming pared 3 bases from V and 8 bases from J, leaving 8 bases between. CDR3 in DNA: TGTGCCAGCAGTTTGAGGGGTGATTCACCCCTCCACTTT. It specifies CASSLRGDSPLHF.